One sample yielded the 14 T cell receptor beta chains listed below, sequenced in a study of early T cells in non-severe SARS-CoV-2 infection. TCRdb processed the 5' RACE reads anew with MiXCR; each CDR3 protein has one entry. Of tens of thousands of distinct CDR3 sequences in the sample, roughly a tenth were seen once. Here the sequenced sample was whole blood, taken at baseline. All receptors come from an adult who was a healthcare worker with PCR-confirmed SARS-CoV-2 infection or an uninfected control (not recorded which).

The chain has TRBV5-1 and TRBJ2-7; TRBD2 is a possible D gene (5 bases). The CDR3 has 14 amino acids. V was trimmed by 4 bases and J by 0 bases, leaving 11 bases between them. Germline CDR1 is SGHRS and CDR2 is YFSETQ. This CDR3 reads CASSPGIISYEQYF. The CDR3 bases are TGCGCCAGCAGCCCCGGGATAATCTCCTACGAGCAGTACTTC.

At least ten counts were recorded for this clonotype. This chain uses TRBV6-6 with TRBJ1-4, with 10 bases fitting TRBD1. Germline lookup yields CDR1 MNHNY and CDR2 SVGAGI (reference sequence). V shed 6 bases, J shed 6 bases, and the junction held 10 bases outside the gene matches. The CDR3 runs 16 residues. CDR3 nucleotides: TGTGCCAGCAGCTCACAATCCGGGACAGGGGATGAAAAACTGTTTTTT. Protein sequence: CASSSQSGTGDEKLFF.

The V and J genes are TRBV10-3 and TRBJ2-1; tentative D call: TRBD2 (6 bases). Trimming shortened V by 0 bases and J by 6 bases, and 9 bases separated the two germline ends. This CDR3 is built from 14 residues. Germline V lookup: CDR1 ENHRY, CDR2 SYGVKD. The CDR3 DNA reads TGTGCCATCAGTGAGTCCGGGGGAGGCAATGAGCAGTTCTTC. Translating gives CAISESGGGNEQFF.

This clonotype was seen many times. The chain is built from TRBV24-1 and TRBJ2-1; no firm D call. The V and J ends lost 4 bases and 9 bases respectively, with 18 bases between them. CDR1 is KGHDR and CDR2 is SFDVKD in the germline V gene. This CDR3 is 15 amino acids long. The CDR3 DNA reads TGTGCCACCAGTGACCCTACCCGACCGGCCGGTGAGCAGTTCTTC. The encoded protein is CATSDPTRPAGEQFF.

The V and J genes are TRBV5-1 and TRBJ2-3, with D possibly called TRBD1 or TRBD2 (6 bases each). The CDR3 consists of 15 residues. Germline loops: CDR1 SGHRS, CDR2 YFSETQ. Trimming shortened V by 0 bases and J by 5 bases, and 13 bases separated the two germline ends. The CDR3 is CASSLAGGRIDTQYF. The CDR3 coding sequence is TGCGCCAGCAGCTTGGCCGGGGGCCGGATAGATACGCAGTATTTT.

The chain has TRBV20-1 and TRBJ2-3; TRBD1 agrees at 7 bases. The CDR3 is 15 amino acids. Germline lookup yields CDR1 DFQATT and CDR2 SNEGSKA (reference sequence). V was pared by 3 bases and J by 3 bases, with 9 bases of the junction left unmatched. CDR3 nucleotide sequence: TGCAGTGCTAGGGTAGCGAGGGGGCCGACAGATACGCAGTATTTT. It yields the protein CSARVARGPTDTQYF.

The chain carries TRBV7-2 and TRBJ2-4, with 10 bases aligning to TRBD2. The CDR3 extends over 15 amino acids. The germline CDR1 and CDR2 sequences are SGHTA and FQGNSA. With V trimmed by 5 bases and J by 5 bases, 6 bases remained unmatched. This chain's CDR3 is CASSASSGGQNIQYF. As DNA, the CDR3 is TGTGCCAGCAGCGCTTCTAGCGGGGGTCAAAACATTCAGTACTTC.

The chain carries TRBV29-1 and TRBJ2-7, with D unresolved. Germline V CDR1 and CDR2: SQVTM, ANQGSEA. The CDR3 length is 11 residues. V was trimmed by 5 bases and J by 1 base, leaving 6 bases between them. CDR3 amino acids: CSVSASYEQYF. CDR3 coding DNA: TGCAGCGTTTCGGCTTCCTACGAGCAGTACTTC.

This clonotype came up a few times. The genes are TRBV10-3 and TRBJ2-3; D ambiguous. V gave up 11 bases and J gave up 3 bases, with 9 bases separating them. Per the germline V gene, CDR1 is ENHRY and CDR2 is SYGVKD. The CDR3 consists of 11 residues. CDR3 coding DNA: TGTGCCGCCGGGCGGACAGATACGCAGTATTTT. As protein: CAAGRTDTQYF.

This clonotype occurred many times. The rearrangement links TRBV19 to TRBJ2-3; 7 bases are shared with TRBD2. CDR3 length equals 14 residues. Germline V gene lookup returns CDR1 LNHDA and CDR2 SQIVND (reference sequence). The V segment lost 8 bases and the J segment 2 bases; nucleotides outside the gene matches: 7. The CDR3 sequence: CASRRREHTDTQYF. The CDR3 DNA reads TGTGCCAGTCGACGGCGGGAGCACACAGATACGCAGTATTTT.

This clonotype was detected ten times or more. The J gene is TRBJ1-2, the V gene TRBV3-1; possibly TRBD1 for D (5 bases). Germline V CDR1 and CDR2: LGHDT, YNNKEL (reference sequence). This CDR3 has 14 residues. V was clipped by 0 bases and J by 4 bases, with 9 bases between them. CDR3 nucleotide sequence: TGTGCCAGCAGCCAAGAGGGGGATCTCTATGGCTACACCTTC. This translates into CASSQEGDLYGYTF.

The V gene is TRBV3-1, the J gene TRBJ2-7, with D hard to call. Germline lookup yields CDR1 LGHDT and CDR2 YNNKEL (reference sequence). Trimming cost V 4 bases and J 3 bases, with 10 bases left between them. The CDR3 contains 13 residues. CDR3 coding DNA: TGTGCCAGCAGCCCTGGCCGGTTCTACGAGCAGTACTTC. This gives the protein CASSPGRFYEQYF.

V gene TRBV11-2 combines with J gene TRBJ2-5; a possible D gene is TRBD2 (6 bases). Germline loops: CDR1 SGHAT, CDR2 FQNNGV. There are 18 residues in the CDR3. V shed 1 base and J shed 2 bases, with 20 bases lying between them. As DNA, the CDR3 is TGTGCCAGCAGCTTAGGATCACTCCTCGGGGGAGTTCAAGAGACCCAGTACTTC. Amino acid sequence: CASSLGSLLGGVQETQYF. The full variable domain, in which reference TRBV11-2 and TRBJ2-5 provide the parts outside the CDR3, is EAGVAQSPRYKIIEKRQSVAFWCNPISGHATLYWYQQILGQGPKLLIQFQNNGVVDDSQLPKDRFSAERLKGVDSTLKIQPAKLEDSAVYLCASSLGSLLGGVQETQYFGPGTRLLVL.

This clonotype was observed at least ten times. One junction end does not reproduce the germline sequence, and a read error may be involved. This sequence joins TRBV20-1 and TRBJ2-1, with unresolved D. The CDR3 is 11 amino acids. The germline V gene encodes CDR1 DFQATT and CDR2 SNEGSKA (reference sequence). CDR3 sequence: CSAPSYDEQFF. The CDR3 nucleotides read TGCAGTGCCCCCTCCTACGATGAGCAGTTCTTC.